These T cell receptor beta chains were read from a single sample in a study of shared clonotypes between healthy human individuals. Assay used: immunoSEQ multiplex PCR; TCRdb lists only in-frame clones, some missing. The sample lists about 1 million clones; around 78% were seen once. Sequencing was carried out using memory CD4+ T cells from PBMCs. The origin of the receptors is a man aged 18 to 35 in good health. Some clones in this sample may be carry-over from other donors' samples. CDR3s include the opening cysteine and the closing phenylalanine or tryptophan.

V: TRBV5-8
J: TRBJ1-4
CDR3: CASSLRDREKLFF

V: TRBV7-8
J: TRBJ1-5
CDR3: CASSLGGRGQPQHF

V: TRBV10-1
J: TRBJ2-7
CDR3: CASSSRVVGEQYF

V: TRBV5-4
J: TRBJ2-7
CDR3: CASRSGTSVNEQYF

V: TRBV2
J: TRBJ1-1
CDR3: CASRGLDTEAFF

V: TRBV28
J: TRBJ1-5
CDR3: CASSLSGRGMGGNQPQHF

V: TRBV28
J: TRBJ2-2
CDR3: CASKEGRRGIPGELFF

V: TRBV19
J: TRBJ2-3
CDR3: CASTKRGSGAASTDTQYF

V: TRBV11-1
J: TRBJ2-5
CDR3: CASSSGLAGVQETQYF

V: TRBV5-1
J: TRBJ1-1
CDR3: CASSLATGGNTEAFF

V: TRBV5-1
J: TRBJ2-2
CDR3: CASSLAANTGELFF

V: TRBV28
J: TRBJ1-5
CDR3: CASSLEQPQHF

V: TRBV28
J: TRBJ2-7
CDR3: CASSSPFYEQYF

V: TRBV6-5
J: TRBJ1-6
CDR3: CASSYVRDSPLHF

V: TRBV2
J: TRBJ1-2
CDR3: CARNQGTYGYTF

V: TRBV2
J: TRBJ2-1
CDR3: CASKLGGSSYNEQFF

V: TRBV4-3
J: TRBJ2-1
CDR3: CASSRASGISSYNEQFF

V: TRBV19
J: TRBJ1-1
CDR3: CASSMDRSTEAFF

V: TRBV27
J: TRBJ2-5
CDR3: CASSLNTDRGETQYF

V: TRBV6-1
J: TRBJ2-2
CDR3: CASSELAGGPGELFF

V: TRBV9
J: TRBJ2-2
CDR3: CASSSISGRASGELFF

V: TRBV5-1
J: TRBJ2-3
CDR3: CASSLGAGDTQYF

V: TRBV5-4
J: TRBJ2-3
CDR3: CASSLGVSTDTQYF

V: TRBV30
J: TRBJ2-3
CDR3: CAWQSGRWTDTQYF

V: TRBV5-1
J: TRBJ1-2
CDR3: CASSGLDRVSGYTF

V: TRBV28
J: TRBJ2-1
CDR3: CASSQTGPTYNEQFF

V: TRBV28
J: TRBJ2-7
CDR3: CASSQPGRYEQYF